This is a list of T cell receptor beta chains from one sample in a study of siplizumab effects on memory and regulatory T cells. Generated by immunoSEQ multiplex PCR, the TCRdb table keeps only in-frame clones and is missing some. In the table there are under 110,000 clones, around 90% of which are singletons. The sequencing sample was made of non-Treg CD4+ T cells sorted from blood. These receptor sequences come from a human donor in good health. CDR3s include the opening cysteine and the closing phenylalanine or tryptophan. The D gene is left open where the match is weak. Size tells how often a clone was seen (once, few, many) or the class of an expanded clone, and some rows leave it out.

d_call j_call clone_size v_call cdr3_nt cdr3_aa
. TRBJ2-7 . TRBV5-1 TGCGCCAGCAGCCCACAGGGCCCCTACGAGCAGTACTTC CASSPQGPYEQYF
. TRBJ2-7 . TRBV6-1 TGTGCCGGGTCCCTCTGGGGAACCTACGAGCAGTACTTC CAGSLWGTYEQYF
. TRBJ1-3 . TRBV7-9 TGTGCCAGCAGTTTAGTGGCCGGGATCCTCAGCGGTGGAAACACCATATATTTT CASSLVAGILSGGNTIYF
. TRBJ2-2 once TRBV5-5 TGTGCCAGCAGCAAAAACACCGGGGAGCTGTTTTTT CASSKNTGELFF
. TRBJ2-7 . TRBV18 TGTGCCAGCTCACCACCGGGCAACCGGGACTGGTCCTACGAGCAGTACTTC CASSPPGNRDWSYEQYF
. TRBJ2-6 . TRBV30 TGTGCCTGGAGCTTCTCATTCTCTGGGGCCAACGTCCTGACTTTC CAWSFSFSGANVLTF
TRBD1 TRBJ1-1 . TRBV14 TGTGCCAGCAGCCAGGTAGGGGGCGGCGGTGAAGCTTTCTTT CASSQVGGGGEAFF
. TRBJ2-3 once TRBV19 TGTGCCAGTAGTTATCTGGGAACAGATACGCAGTATTTT CASSYLGTDTQYF
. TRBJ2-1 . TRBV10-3 TGTGCCATCAGAGGCCCTGCGAACAATGAGCAGTTCTTC CAIRGPANNEQFF
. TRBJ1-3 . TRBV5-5 TGTGCCAGCAGCTTGGCCAGGGGAGCTGGAAACACCATATATTTT CASSLARGAGNTIYF
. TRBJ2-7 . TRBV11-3 TGTGCCAGCAGCTTAGGATCCTCCTCTGGAGAGCAGTACTTC CASSLGSSSGEQYF
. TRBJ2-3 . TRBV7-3 TGTGCCAGCAGCTTAAGCGGAACTAGCACAGATACGCAGTATTTT CASSLSGTSTDTQYF
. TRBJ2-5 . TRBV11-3 TGTGCCAGCAGCTTAGGGACAGAAGAGACCCAGTACTTC CASSLGTEETQYF
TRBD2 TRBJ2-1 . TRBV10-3 TGTGCCGCGACTAGCGGGAGCTCCTACAATGAGCAGTTCTTC CAATSGSSYNEQFF